The rows below give T cell receptor beta chains drawn from one sample of a study of blood T cell repertoires in COVID-19. Some clones are missing from TCRdb's copy, which holds only in-frame ones; the method was immunoSEQ multiplex PCR. Of 360,000 or so clones in the sample, nearly 90% were seen once. The sequencing sample was made of PBMCs or T cells enriched from blood (not recorded which). The receptor source for this set is a woman aged 25-40 years who had recovered from COVID-19. The CDR3 runs from the conserved cysteine through the conserved F or W.

cdr3_length j_call v_call cdr3_aa
14 TRBJ2-7 TRBV5-1 CASGTGQGAYEQYF
14 TRBJ1-1 TRBV7-9 CASSFDRANTEAFF
16 TRBJ2-7 TRBV28 CASSSVAGVSMYEQYF
17 TRBJ2-7 TRBV6-1 CASSEARQAVGFYEQYF
14 TRBJ2-3 TRBV14 CASKRETSTDTQYF
14 TRBJ2-2 TRBV30 CAWSSGPNTGELFF
18 TRBJ2-6 TRBV11-3 CASSQAGTAYSGANVLTF
15 TRBJ2-3 TRBV5-1 CASSLTGASTDTQYF
13 TRBJ1-2 TRBV7-2 CASSFWQGYGYTF
13 TRBJ2-5 TRBV28 CASSQRGQETQYF
15 TRBJ2-3 TRBV7-3 CASSLRGTDTDTQYF
12 TRBJ1-1 TRBV5-6 CASRLGNTEAFF
15 TRBJ1-6 TRBV9 CASSVGSSYNSPLHF
14 TRBJ1-1 TRBV7-9 CASSFGQANTEAFF
14 TRBJ2-4 TRBV19 CASTNSRAKNIQYF
15 TRBJ2-5 TRBV11-2 CASSLDSVLQETQYF
12 TRBJ2-7 TRBV5-6 CASSRETGEQYF
16 TRBJ1-2 TRBV7-6 CASSPRGGQVNYGYTF
18 TRBJ2-5 TRBV24-1 CATSDYPSSGVLQETQYF
17 TRBJ2-2 TRBV29-1 CSVSGLAGASNTGELFF
15 TRBJ1-6 TRBV4-3 CASSYLLDTQGGLHF
13 TRBJ2-7 TRBV12-3/TRBV12-4 CASRRHNSYEQYF
12 TRBJ2-7 TRBV12-3/TRBV12-4 CASGTGTYEQYF
14 TRBJ2-5 TRBV7-9 CASSSLVFRETQYF